These T cell receptor beta chains were read from a single sample in a study of T cell repertoires in cytomegalovirus infection. A single record per CDR3 protein comes from TCRdb applying MiXCR to the reads. This table holds about 830,000 distinct CDR3 sequences, approximately 32% found once. Their cognate antigens are unknown. Here the sequenced sample was cultured CD8+ T cells from PBMCs, taken from culture after CMV antigen stimulation. Every receptor here comes from a human donor in good health (CMV status not recorded). Some clones in this sample may be carry-over from other donors' samples. Both conserved end residues are part of each CDR3. A D gene is named only where the DNA matches it firmly. Clone size is given for some rows only: seen once, a few or many times, or a class if the clone is expanded.

V gene	J gene	D gene	clone size	CDR3 DNA	CDR3 protein
TRBV29-1	TRBJ2-1	TRBD1	few	TGCAGCGTTGAACAGGACAGGGGGCTTGAGCAGTTCTTC	CSVEQDRGLEQFF
TRBV3-1	TRBJ1-6	NA	NA	TGTGCCAGCAGCCAAGATACCGTTTATAATTCACCCCTCCACTTT	CASSQDTVYNSPLHF
TRBV19	TRBJ2-2	NA	few	TGTGCCAGTAGTATTGTGATCCTGACTTATACGAACACCGGGGAGCTGTTTTTT	CASSIVILTYTNTGELFF
TRBV28	TRBJ2-1	NA	few	TGTGCCAGCAGTGACCCAGGTGGAGTCGAGAATGAGCAGTTCTTC	CASSDPGGVENEQFF
TRBV13	TRBJ2-5	NA	NA	TGTGCCAGCAGCGCCCGGGCTTCGAGGGAGACCCAGTACTTC	CASSARASRETQYF
TRBV9	TRBJ2-5	NA	NA	TGTGCCAGCAGCGTGTCCGCCCGGCAAGGCGAGACCCAGTACTTC	CASSVSARQGETQYF
TRBV2	TRBJ2-5	TRBD1	NA	TGTGCCAGCAGTGAATGGACAGGGGAGTCCCAGTACTTC	CASSEWTGESQYF
TRBV5-4	TRBJ2-3	TRBD1	NA	TGTGCCAGCAGCCACCGGACAGGTTTATTGGATACGCAGTATTTT	CASSHRTGLLDTQYF
TRBV7-6	TRBJ2-3	TRBD1	few	TGTGCCAGCAGCCTCAGGGGGCTTGGGGTGGATACGCAGTATTTT	CASSLRGLGVDTQYF
TRBV5-6	TRBJ2-1	TRBD1	few	TGTGCCAGCTCTACAGGGGGACAGAGCTCCTACAATGAGCAGTTCTTC	CASSTGGQSSYNEQFF
TRBV24-1	TRBJ1-1	TRBD1	few	TGTGCCACCTGCTGGACAGGTTGGAACACTGAAGCTTTCTTT	CATCWTGWNTEAFF
TRBV3-1	TRBJ2-3	NA	NA	TGTGCCAGCAGCCCAACAAGGACATTTAGCACAGATACGCAGTATTTT	CASSPTRTFSTDTQYF
TRBV29-1	TRBJ2-1	NA	NA	TGCAGCGTTAAAAGGGTTGGGGCCCAAGAGCAGTTCTTC	CSVKRVGAQEQFF
TRBV27	TRBJ1-1	TRBD1	NA	TGTGCCAGCAGTTTGAACAGGGGTGGCACTGAAGCTTTCTTT	CASSLNRGGTEAFF
TRBV18	TRBJ2-2	NA	many	TGTGCCAGCTCACTTAACGGAGCTGCTACCGGGGAGCTGTTTTTT	CASSLNGAATGELFF
TRBV5-6	TRBJ2-5	NA	many	TGTGCCAGCAGCCCGGGGATCACTTCAATGGAGACCCAGTACTTC	CASSPGITSMETQYF
TRBV4-2	TRBJ2-5	TRBD2	NA	TGTGCCAGCAGCCAAGATCCCGGGGGGGCCGGGGAGACCCAGTACTTC	CASSQDPGGAGETQYF
TRBV7-6	TRBJ2-5	NA	many	TGTGCCAGCAGCGTCCGGGAAAACACCTATAGCGGTCAAGAGACCCAGTACTTC	CASSVRENTYSGQETQYF
TRBV29-1	TRBJ2-7	NA	NA	TGCAGCGTTGAAAGCGAGGCCAGTCCCTACGAGCAGTACTTC	CSVESEASPYEQYF
TRBV15	TRBJ2-2	TRBD1	NA	TGTGCCACCAGCGTTGACAGGGGGCGAACCGGGGAGCTGTTTTTT	CATSVDRGRTGELFF
TRBV7-6	TRBJ2-4	NA	few	TGTGCCAGCAGCACAGAGGGGAGCATTCAGTACTTC	CASSTEGSIQYF
TRBV9	TRBJ2-1	NA	few	TGTGCCAGCAGCGTTCCGATCCGGGTTCTCGACAGTAATGAGCAGTTCTTC	CASSVPIRVLDSNEQFF
TRBV28	TRBJ2-1	NA	NA	TGTGCCAGCCCCCCCCGAAGGGGGGGGAAATACAATGAGCAGTTCTTC	CASPPRRGGKYNEQFF
TRBV6-6	TRBJ2-5	TRBD1	NA	TGTGCCAGCAGTGAGGGACAGGGCCAAGAGACCCAGTACTTC	CASSEGQGQETQYF
TRBV7-8	TRBJ2-3	TRBD1	many	TGTGCCAGCAGCTTAGGGACAGGGACTAGCACAGATACGCAGTATTTT	CASSLGTGTSTDTQYF
TRBV12-3/TRBV12-4	TRBJ1-6	TRBD1	NA	TGTGCCAGCAGTTGGGACAGGTATAATTCACCCCTCCACTTT	CASSWDRYNSPLHF
TRBV27	TRBJ2-7	NA	NA	TGTGCCAGCAGTTTATCGTCAGGGGTCTACGAGCAGTACTTC	CASSLSSGVYEQYF
TRBV7-6	TRBJ2-1	NA	once	TGTGCCAGCAGGGACCCGGGCCTCAGGCTGGATGAGCAGTTCTTC	CASRDPGLRLDEQFF
TRBV10-3	TRBJ1-3	NA	few	TGTGCCGGATACGGGGGGACTAACGGAAACACCATATATTTT	CAGYGGTNGNTIYF
TRBV6-1	TRBJ1-1	NA	many	TGTGCCAGCAGTGAAGTATGGGAGGTTACTGAAGCTTTCTTT	CASSEVWEVTEAFF
TRBV7-9	TRBJ2-7	TRBD2	NA	TGTGCCAGCAGCTCGACTAGCGGGACCTACGAGCAGTACTTC	CASSSTSGTYEQYF
TRBV2	TRBJ1-4	NA	few	TGTGCCAGCATGAACAGTCTGGCAACTAATGAAAAACTGTTTTTT	CASMNSLATNEKLFF
TRBV2	TRBJ1-2	TRBD1	NA	TGTGCCAACTACGGGACAGGGATTTATGGCTACACCTTC	CANYGTGIYGYTF
TRBV7-2	TRBJ2-1	NA	few	TGTGCCACCGTGGGGAATGAGCAGTTCTTC	CATVGNEQFF
TRBV7-4	TRBJ1-5	TRBD1	NA	TGTGCCAGCAGCTTAGTGACAGGGACCCGAGACAGGGATGAGCCCCAGCATTTT	CASSLVTGTRDRDEPQHF
TRBV10-3	TRBJ1-1	TRBD1	NA	TGTGCCATCAGTCCGGGACAGGGGGCGGACACTGAAGCTTTCTTT	CAISPGQGADTEAFF
TRBV6-5	TRBJ2-7	NA	few	TGTGCCAGCAGGCTCTCGGGCAGACTTTACTACGAGCAGTACTTC	CASRLSGRLYYEQYF
TRBV27	TRBJ2-1	NA	few	TGTGCCAGCCATGAAGTAGGACAGCTCAATGAGCAGTTCTTC	CASHEVGQLNEQFF
TRBV14	TRBJ1-2	NA	NA	TGTGCCAGCAGCCCCGGGCCCAACGGTGCCTATGGCTACACCTTC	CASSPGPNGAYGYTF
TRBV5-1	TRBJ1-1	NA	NA	TGCGCCAGCAGCTTGATTCCCCGGAACAGGCAGAAACTGAACACTGAAGCTTTCTTT	CASSLIPRNRQKLNTEAFF
TRBV19	TRBJ1-2	NA	once	TGTGCCAGTAGCCTTACGTGGACAGCTAACTATGGCTACACCTTC	CASSLTWTANYGYTF
TRBV9	TRBJ2-2	TRBD2	NA	TGTGCCAGCAGCGGACGACCGGGGGGGGCATCAAAGACCGGGGAGCTGTTTTTT	CASSGRPGGASKTGELFF
TRBV7-9	TRBJ2-5	TRBD2	NA	TGTGCCAGCAGCTTAGGGACTAGCACGGAGACCCAGTACTTC	CASSLGTSTETQYF